This passage covers 13 T cell receptor beta chains from one sample sequenced in a study of beta chain features in type 1 diabetes. Reverse transcribing all isolated RNA meant expressed TCRB transcripts were sequenced. The method was immunoSEQ multiplex PCR; TCRdb's version includes in-frame clones alone and lacks a portion of them. This sample has about 340,000 clones; approximately 13% occur once, and the top ten carry roughly 0.015%. These receptors are not linked to any known antigen. Overall study results and limits: In every one of the four CD4+ subsets, TCRB CDR3s were moderately but significantly shorter in Type 1 diabetes patients.

The sample taken for sequencing was naive CD4+ T cells from blood. The receptors were gathered from a young woman with type 1 diabetes.

This clone has a handful of counts. CDR3 coding DNA: TGTGCCAGCACGCGGGAGGGGTCCTACAATGAGCAGTTCTTC. Translation gives CASTREGSYNEQFF. The chain couples TRBV2 to TRBJ2-1; 9 bases agree with TRBD2. CDR1 and CDR2 (germline): SNHLY, FYNNEI. The CDR3 spans 14 residues. Losses at the gene ends were 7 bases for V and 1 base for J; bases not matched to a gene: 2. Using reference TRBV2 and TRBJ2-1 for the parts outside the CDR3, the full variable domain is EPEVTQTPSHQVTQMGQEVILRCVPISNHLYFYWYRQILGQKVEFLVSFYNNEISEKSEIFDDQFSVERPDGSNFTLKIRSTKLEDSAMYFCASTREGSYNEQFFGPGTRLTVL.

There are a few counts of this clone. The chain employs TRBV27 and TRBJ1-2, with D uncertain. Trimming shortened V by 4 bases and J by 8 bases, and 14 bases separated the two germline ends. The length of the CDR3 is 13 residues. CDR1 and CDR2 (germline): MNHEY, SMNVEV (reference sequence). CDR3 sequence (DNA): TGTGCCAGCAGTTATCTCCTCTTGAGGGGCTACACCTTC. It encodes CASSYLLLRGYTF.

This clone has only a few counts. The chain has TRBV5-1 and TRBJ2-1; a weak D match, TRBD2 (5 bases). Trimming shortened V by 7 bases and J by 5 bases, and 16 bases separated the two germline ends. CDR3 length equals 14 residues. Germline CDR1 is SGHRS and CDR2 is YFSETQ. This CDR3 reads CASRRLDGDNEQFF. The CDR3 coding sequence is TGCGCCAGCCGAAGACTCGACGGGGACAATGAGCAGTTCTTC.

This clone was counted between two and nine times. The chain is built from TRBV14 and TRBJ1-2; 7 positions match TRBD1. Germline-derived CDR1 and CDR2 are SGHDN and FVKESK. The CDR3 is 19 amino acids. V gave up 4 bases and J gave up 4 bases; unmatched junction bases: 21. The CDR3 is CASSPTGDPRDRLFYGYTF. CDR3 sequence (DNA): TGTGCCAGCAGCCCAACCGGGGATCCCCGGGACAGATTATTCTATGGCTACACCTTC.

This clone was counted between two and nine times. Other DNA variants within this sample encode the same CDR3. The chain employs TRBV7-2 and TRBJ2-5; D is unresolved. The V and J ends lost 1 base and 4 bases respectively, with 7 bases between them. Germline V gives CDR1 SGHTA, CDR2 FQGNSA. CDR3 length: 13 amino acids. The CDR3 loop reads CASSLGSGETQYF. The CDR3 DNA sequence: TGTGCCAGCAGCTTAGGGTCGGGAGAGACCCAGTACTTC.

The chain links TRBV7-2 to TRBJ1-2; a weak D match, TRBD1 (5 bases). The germline V gene encodes CDR1 SGHTA and CDR2 FQGNSA. CDR3 length equals 12 residues. V gave up 5 bases and J gave up 8 bases, with 12 bases separating them. The CDR3 nucleotides are TGTGCCAGCAGCCGGGGGGTGAGGGGCTACACCTTC. Its protein is CASSRGVRGYTF.

V usage is TRBV19 and J usage is TRBJ1-1; 7 bases fit TRBD1. Germline V gene data show CDR1 as LNHDA and CDR2 as SQIVND (reference sequence). The CDR3 consists of 14 residues. Losses at the gene ends were 5 bases for V and 4 bases for J; bases not matched to a gene: 7. The CDR3 loop is CASSEGQILTEAFF. CDR3 coding DNA: TGTGCCAGTAGTGAGGGACAGATACTCACTGAAGCTTTCTTT.

The gene calls are TRBV15 and TRBJ2-1; no definite D call. Trimming left V 0 bases short and J 11 bases short, with 5 bases between. The CDR3 consists of 11 residues. In germline, CDR1 is LNHNV, CDR2 YYDKDF (reference sequence). The CDR3, as DNA: TGTGCCACCAGCAGAGAGGCCAAGCAGTTCTTC. Translated, it gives CATSREAKQFF.

This clone appeared a few times. This chain uses TRBV7-2 with TRBJ2-3; TRBD2 matches 7 bases. CDR1 and CDR2 from the germline V gene are SGHTA and FQGNSA. CDR3 size: 15 residues. After removal of 5 bases from V and 5 bases from J, the junction contained 10 bases not matched to a gene. The CDR3 coding sequence is TGTGCCAGCAGCACCGGGACTATCGGTAAAGATACGCAGTATTTT. Translating it yields CASSTGTIGKDTQYF.

The V call is TRBV4-1, the J call TRBJ1-2; D is ambiguous. The CDR3 length is 14 residues. Germline loops: CDR1 MGHRA, CDR2 YSYEKL. The V gene lost 4 bases and the J gene lost 4 bases, with 13 bases spanning the gap. The CDR3 DNA sequence: TGCGCCAGCAGCCGAGGATTACTGAGCTATGGCTACACCTTC. It is translated as CASSRGLLSYGYTF.

With regard to this clone: Other DNA sequences in this sample translate to the same CDR3. The rearrangement uses TRBV7-9 and TRBJ1-2, with a weak D call TRBD1 (5 bases). Germline lookup yields CDR1 SEHNR and CDR2 FQNEAQ (reference sequence). V was trimmed by 1 base and J by 4 bases, leaving 7 bases between them. The CDR3 consists of 13 residues. The CDR3 DNA sequence: TGTGCCAGCAGCTTAGTCGACAGCTATGGCTACACCTTC. The encoded protein is CASSLVDSYGYTF.

This clone has more than one count but fewer than ten. The chain uses TRBV27 and TRBJ1-1, with D perhaps TRBD1 (6 bases). CDR3 size: 14 residues. The ends were cut back, 4 bases at V and 4 bases at J, with 13 bases in the middle. In germline, CDR1 is MNHEY, CDR2 SMNVEV (reference sequence). The CDR3 sequence is CASSSQGHGTEAFF. The CDR3, as DNA: TGTGCCAGCAGTTCCCAGGGACACGGCACTGAAGCTTTCTTT.

This clone was observed a few times. The chain has TRBV2 and TRBJ2-7; TRBD1 is a possible D gene (6 bases). Germline CDR1 SNHLY, CDR2 FYNNEI. This CDR3 contains 14 residues. Trimming cost V 5 bases and J 4 bases, with 15 bases left between them. The CDR3 nucleotides read TGTGCCAGCAGTCGGACAGTTAATATGTACGAGCAGTACTTC. It encodes CASSRTVNMYEQYF.